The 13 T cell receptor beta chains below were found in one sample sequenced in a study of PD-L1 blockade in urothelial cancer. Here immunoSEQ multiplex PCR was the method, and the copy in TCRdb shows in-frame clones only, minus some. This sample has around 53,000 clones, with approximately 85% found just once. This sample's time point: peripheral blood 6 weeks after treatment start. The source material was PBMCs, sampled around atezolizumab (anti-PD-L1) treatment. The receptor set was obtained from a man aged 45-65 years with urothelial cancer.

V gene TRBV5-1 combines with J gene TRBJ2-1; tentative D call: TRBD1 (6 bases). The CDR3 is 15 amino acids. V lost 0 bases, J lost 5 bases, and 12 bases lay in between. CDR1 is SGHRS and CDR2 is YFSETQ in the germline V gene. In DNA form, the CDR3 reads TGCGCCAGCAGCTTGGCGGGACACATAAACAATGAGCAGTTCTTC. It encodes CASSLAGHINNEQFF.

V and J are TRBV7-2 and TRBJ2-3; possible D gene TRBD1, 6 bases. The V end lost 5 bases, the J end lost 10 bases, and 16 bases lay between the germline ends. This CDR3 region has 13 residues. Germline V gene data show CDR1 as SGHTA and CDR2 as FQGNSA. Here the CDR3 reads CASSLTGPGAQYF. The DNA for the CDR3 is TGTGCCAGCAGCCTGACAGGTCCAGGGGCGCAGTATTTT.

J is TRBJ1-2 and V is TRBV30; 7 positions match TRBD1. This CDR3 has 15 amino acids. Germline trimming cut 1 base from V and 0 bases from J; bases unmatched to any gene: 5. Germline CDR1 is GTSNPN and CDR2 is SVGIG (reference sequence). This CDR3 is CAWSAGTVANYGYTF. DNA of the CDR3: TGTGCCTGGAGTGCCGGGACAGTAGCTAACTATGGCTACACCTTC.

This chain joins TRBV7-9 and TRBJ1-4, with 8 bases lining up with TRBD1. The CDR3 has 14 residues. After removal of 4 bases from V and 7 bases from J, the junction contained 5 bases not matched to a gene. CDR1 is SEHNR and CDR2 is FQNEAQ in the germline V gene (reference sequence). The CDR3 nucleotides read TGTGCCAGCAGCTCCGGACAGGGATTTGAAAAACTGTTTTTT. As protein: CASSSGQGFEKLFF.

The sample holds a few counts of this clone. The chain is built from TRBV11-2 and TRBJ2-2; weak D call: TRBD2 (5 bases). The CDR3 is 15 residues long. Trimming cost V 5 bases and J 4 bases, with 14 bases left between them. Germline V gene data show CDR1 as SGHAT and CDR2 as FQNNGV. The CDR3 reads CASSILTRGTGELFF. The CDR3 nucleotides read TGTGCCAGCAGCATCCTAACCCGGGGCACCGGGGAGCTGTTTTTT.

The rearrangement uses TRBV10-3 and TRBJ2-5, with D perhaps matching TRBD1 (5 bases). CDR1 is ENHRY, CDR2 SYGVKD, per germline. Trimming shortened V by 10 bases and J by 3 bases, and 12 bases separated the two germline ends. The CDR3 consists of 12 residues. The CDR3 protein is CASQGAEETQYF. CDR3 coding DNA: TGTGCCAGCCAAGGGGCAGAAGAGACCCAGTACTTC.

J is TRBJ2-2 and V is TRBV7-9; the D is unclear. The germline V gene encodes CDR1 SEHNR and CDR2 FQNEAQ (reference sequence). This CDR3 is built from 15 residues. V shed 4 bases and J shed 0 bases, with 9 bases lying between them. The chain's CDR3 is CASSSPLTNTGELFF. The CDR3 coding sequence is TGTGCCAGCAGCTCTCCACTAACGAACACCGGGGAGCTGTTTTTT. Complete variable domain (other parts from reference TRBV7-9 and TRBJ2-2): DTGVSQNPRHKITKRGQNVTFRCDPISEHNRLYWYRQTLGQGPEFLTYFQNEAQLEKSRLLSDRFSAERPKGSFSTLEIQRTEQGDSAMYLCASSSPLTNTGELFFGEGSRLTVL.

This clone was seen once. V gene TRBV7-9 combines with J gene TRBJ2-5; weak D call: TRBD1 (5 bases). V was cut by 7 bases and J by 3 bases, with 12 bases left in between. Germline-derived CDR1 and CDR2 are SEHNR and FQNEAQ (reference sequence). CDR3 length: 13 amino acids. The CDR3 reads CASKVQGKETQYF. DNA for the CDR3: TGTGCCAGCAAGGTTCAGGGAAAAGAGACCCAGTACTTC.

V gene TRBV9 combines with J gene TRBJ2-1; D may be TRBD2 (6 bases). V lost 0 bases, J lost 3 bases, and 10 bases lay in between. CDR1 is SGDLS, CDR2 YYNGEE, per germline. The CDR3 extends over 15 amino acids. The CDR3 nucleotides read TGTGCCAGCAGCGTAGGAGTTAGCGGCTACAATGAGCAGTTCTTC. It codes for CASSVGVSGYNEQFF.

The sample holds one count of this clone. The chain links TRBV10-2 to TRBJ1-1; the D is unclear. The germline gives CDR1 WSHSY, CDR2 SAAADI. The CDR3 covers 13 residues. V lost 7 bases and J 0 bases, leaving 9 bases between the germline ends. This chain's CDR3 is CASTPDLNTEAFF. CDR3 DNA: TGCGCCAGCACCCCCGACTTGAACACTGAAGCTTTCTTT.

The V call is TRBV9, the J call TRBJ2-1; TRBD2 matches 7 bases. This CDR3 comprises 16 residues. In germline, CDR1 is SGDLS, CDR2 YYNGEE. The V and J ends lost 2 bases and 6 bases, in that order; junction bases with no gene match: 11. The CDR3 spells CASSVAGTTTLNEQFF. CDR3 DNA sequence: TGTGCCAGCAGCGTCGCCGGGACTACAACGCTCAATGAGCAGTTCTTC.

This CDR3 is CASSYLKDSEQYF. Written as DNA, the CDR3 is TGTGCCAGCAGTTACTTGAAGGACTCCGAGCAGTACTTC. The V and J genes are TRBV6-5 and TRBJ2-7, with a possible D match to TRBD2 (5 bases). Germline CDR1 reads MNHEY; CDR2 reads SVGAGI. CDR3 length: 13 amino acids. V was cut by 1 base and J by 6 bases, with 10 bases left in between.

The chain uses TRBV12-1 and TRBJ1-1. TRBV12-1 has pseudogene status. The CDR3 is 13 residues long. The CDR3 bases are TGTGCCAGCCCCCGGGGGGAAGAAACTGAAGCTTTCTTT. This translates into CASPRGEETEAFF.